This entry lists 14 T cell receptor beta chains sequenced from one sample in a study of blood T cell repertoires in COVID-19. Repertoires were generated with immunoSEQ multiplex PCR, while TCRdb's copy carries only in-frame clones and drops some. This table holds some 150,000 clones, around 87% found once. The sample comprised peripheral blood. All receptors come from a human donor in a cohort sampled during active COVID-19.

J is TRBJ2-2 and V is TRBV2, with TRBD1 as a possible D gene (5 bases). This CDR3 is 15 amino acids long. The ends were cut back, 4 bases at V and 1 base at J, with 10 bases in the middle. Germline CDR1 SNHLY, CDR2 FYNNEI. The DNA for the CDR3 is TGTGCCAGCAGTGGCCAGGGAATGAACACCGGGGAGCTGTTTTTT. Translation: CASSGQGMNTGELFF.

V usage is TRBV19 and J usage is TRBJ1-4; 9 bases align to TRBD1. After removal of 2 bases from V and 6 bases from J, the junction contained 1 base not matched to a gene. Germline assignment: CDR1 LNHDA and CDR2 SQIVND (reference sequence). This CDR3 is 14 amino acids long. CDR3 DNA: TGTGCCAGTAGTATAAGGACAGGGGATGAAAAACTGTTTTTT. Amino acids: CASSIRTGDEKLFF.

This chain joins TRBV5-1 and TRBJ2-3, with D tentatively TRBD2 (6 bases). Germline CDR1 SGHRS, CDR2 YFSETQ. The length of the CDR3 is 15 residues. The V gene lost 3 bases and the J gene lost 1 base, with 12 bases spanning the gap. This CDR3 reads CASSWGGRGTDTQYF. CDR3 nucleotides: TGCGCCAGCAGCTGGGGAGGTAGGGGCACAGATACGCAGTATTTT.

The chain combines TRBV7-8 with TRBJ2-1; D may be TRBD2 (6 bases). Germline assignment: CDR1 SGHVS and CDR2 FQNEAQ. This CDR3 has 14 residues. Trimming stripped 3 bases from V and 8 bases from J, with 14 bases between. The CDR3 DNA is TGTGCCAGCAGCTTCCCTGTGGAGCGGGATGAGCAGTTCTTC. This gives the protein CASSFPVERDEQFF. Complete variable domain (other parts from reference TRBV7-8 and TRBJ2-1): GAGVSQSPRYKVAKRGQDVALRCDPISGHVSLFWYQQALGQGPEFLTYFQNEAQLDKSGLPSDRFFAERPEGSVSTLKIQRTQQEDSAVYLCASSFPVERDEQFFGPGTRLTVL.

This clone was seen repeatedly, ten times or more. V is TRBV19 and J is TRBJ1-5; no definite D call. CDR3 length: 12 residues. V was pared by 7 bases and J by 0 bases, with 4 bases between. Germline V gene sequence: CDR1 LNHDA, CDR2 SQIVND (reference sequence). The CDR3 sequence: CASTNSNQPQHF. The CDR3 coding sequence is TGTGCCAGTACAAATAGCAATCAGCCCCAGCATTTT.

V and J are TRBV7-2 and TRBJ2-7; no clear D gene. Trimming stripped 0 bases from V and 2 bases from J, with 8 bases between. The V gene's germline CDR1 is SGHTA and CDR2 FQGNSA. The CDR3 totals 14 residues. This CDR3 reads CASSLAGPAYEQYF. In nucleotides, the CDR3 is TGTGCCAGCAGCTTAGCGGGCCCTGCCTACGAGCAGTACTTC.

The CDR3 DNA is TGTGCCAGCAGTGAAAGCAGGGTAGAGACCCAGTACTTC. Protein: CASSESRVETQYF. The V and J genes are TRBV2 and TRBJ2-5; D is possibly TRBD1 (5 bases). The CDR3 sequence is 13 residues long. Per germline, CDR1 SNHLY and CDR2 FYNNEI. The V and J ends lost 2 bases and 4 bases respectively, with 8 bases between them.

The chain joins TRBV6-1 to TRBJ1-5; possibly TRBD1 for D (6 bases). CDR3 length: 15 residues. Trimming removed 2 bases from V and 2 bases from J, with 10 bases in between. Germline V gene sequence: CDR1 MNHNS, CDR2 SASEGT. The chain's CDR3 is CASSEQGTRNQPQHF. CDR3 sequence (DNA): TGTGCCAGCAGTGAACAGGGGACGCGCAATCAGCCCCAGCATTTT.

DNA for the CDR3: TGCGCCAGCAGCTTGGGTACTAGCGGGCTTTCCTACGAGCAGTACTTC. Its translation is CASSLGTSGLSYEQYF. This chain links TRBV5-1 with TRBJ2-7; TRBD2 matches at 9 bases. Germline V gene sequence: CDR1 SGHRS, CDR2 YFSETQ. This CDR3 has 16 amino acids. J was trimmed by 1 base and V by 0 bases; bases with no gene match: 5.

The chain carries TRBV28 and TRBJ1-1, with 7 bases fitting TRBD1. The germline gives CDR1 MDHEN, CDR2 SYDVKM. The trim removed 7 bases at V and 5 bases at J, leaving 7 bases unmatched. This CDR3 contains 13 residues. The CDR3 protein is CASTPQGWTEAFF. CDR3 DNA: TGTGCCAGCACTCCACAGGGGTGGACTGAAGCTTTCTTT.

The chain joins TRBV28 to TRBJ1-1; the D gene is possibly TRBD1 (6 bases). The V end lost 6 bases, the J end lost 1 base, and 9 bases lay between the germline ends. CDR1 and CDR2 (germline): MDHEN, SYDVKM. The CDR3 loop spans 13 amino acids. The CDR3 loop reads CASRQTGNTEAFF. CDR3 DNA sequence: TGTGCCAGCAGACAGACAGGGAACACTGAAGCTTTCTTT.

V usage is TRBV6-5 and J usage is TRBJ2-7, with D possibly matching TRBD1 (5 bases). This CDR3 spans 13 amino acids. CDR1 is MNHEY, CDR2 SVGAGI, per germline. V lost 4 bases, J lost 2 bases, and 9 bases lay in between. The CDR3 nucleotides read TGTGCCAGCAGTTCCATCAGGGCCTACGAGCAGTACTTC. Its protein product is CASSSIRAYEQYF.

The chain links TRBV12-3 or TRBV12-4 to TRBJ2-7, with a tentative D call TRBD1 (6 bases). The CDR3 has 13 residues. Trimming removed 3 bases from V and 6 bases from J, with 12 bases in between. The chain's CDR3 is CASSLGAAGEQYF. The CDR3 nucleotides read TGTGCCAGCAGTTTGGGGGCCGCTGGCGAGCAGTACTTC.

The gene calls are TRBV29-1 and TRBJ2-2, with 11 positions matching TRBD1. This CDR3 has 13 amino acids. CDR1 and CDR2 from the germline V gene are SQVTM and ANQGSEA. The V segment lost 6 bases and the J segment 5 bases; nucleotides outside the gene matches: 2. CDR3 residues: CSVRDRGTGELFF. Written as DNA, the CDR3 is TGCAGCGTACGGGACAGGGGGACCGGGGAGCTGTTTTTT.